Listed below are T cell receptor beta chains from one sample, sequenced in a study of blood T cell repertoires in COVID-19. The data were produced by immunoSEQ multiplex PCR, yet TCRdb's version contains in-frame clones alone and is incomplete. The sample carries a few hundred thousand clones, roughly 86% recorded once. The sample comprised peripheral blood. Every receptor here comes from a human donor with acute or convalescent COVID-19. The donor label of this sample is uncertain. Each CDR3 is given with its conserved first and last residue. D genes are given only for firm matches. Size is omitted from some rows. Given values are once, few, many or a class for expanded clones.

d_call	clone_size	v_call	j_call	cdr3_nt	cdr3_aa
NA	NA	TRBV21-1	TRBJ1-3	TGTGCCAGCAGCAATTTGCCGGGGGTGGAAACTGGAAACACCATATATTTT	CASSNLPGVETGNTIYF
NA	NA	TRBV30	TRBJ2-2	TGTGCCGGCCAGCCCGGGTGGGGCGGGAACACCGGGGAGCTGTTTTTT	CAGQPGWGGNTGELFF
NA	NA	TRBV28	TRBJ2-7	TGTGCCAGCAGACAAGGGGGACCCTACGAGCAGTACTTC	CASRQGGPYEQYF
NA	NA	TRBV7-9	TRBJ1-2	TGTGCCAGCAGCTGGGCAGGGTCTAACTATGGCTACACCTTC	CASSWAGSNYGYTF
NA	NA	TRBV28	TRBJ1-5	TGTGCCAGCAGGGCAGGGATCTGGGGCAATCAGCCCCAGCATTTT	CASRAGIWGNQPQHF
NA	NA	TRBV7-9	TRBJ2-7	TGTGCCAGCAGCCGAACAGGGGCGGGGGGCTACGAGCAGTACTTC	CASSRTGAGGYEQYF
TRBD1	once	TRBV2	TRBJ1-1	TGTGCCAACAGGGGCCCTCAAAGGACTGAAGCTTTCTTT	CANRGPQRTEAFF
TRBD1	NA	TRBV11-2	TRBJ1-1	TGTGCCAGCAGCTACCACAGGGGGCGCGGCTACACTGAAGCTTTCTTT	CASSYHRGRGYTEAFF
TRBD2	NA	TRBV5-4	TRBJ2-3	TGTGCCAGCAGCTTATCTAGCGGGAGTTGGGAGGATACGCAGTATTTT	CASSLSSGSWEDTQYF
NA	NA	TRBV28	TRBJ1-2	TGTGCCAGCAGTTCAGGGATCGGTAACTATGGCTACACCTTC	CASSSGIGNYGYTF
TRBD2	once	TRBV7-9	TRBJ2-7	TGTGCCAGCAGCCGCCGGCAAGCGGGGGGCTACGAGCAGTACTTC	CASSRRQAGGYEQYF
NA	NA	TRBV28	TRBJ2-3	TGTGCCAGCAGTTTCCGGGTAGGGGGGGCAGATACGCAGTATTTT	CASSFRVGGADTQYF
TRBD1	NA	TRBV6-5	TRBJ2-7	TGTGCCAGCAGCCCGGGACAGGGGGCGTGGGAGCAGTACTTC	CASSPGQGAWEQYF
NA	NA	TRBV2	TRBJ1-1	TGTGCCCTCAAGGGCGGGGAAAACACTGAAGCTTTCTTT	CALKGGENTEAFF
TRBD1	NA	TRBV5-1	TRBJ1-6	TGCGCCAGCAGCTCCCGGACAGGGGCCTATTCACCCCTCCACTTT	CASSSRTGAYSPLHF
NA	NA	TRBV2	TRBJ1-4	TGTGCCAGCAGTGACCAGGGGAGTGGGACTAATGAAAAACTGTTTTTT	CASSDQGSGTNEKLFF
NA	NA	TRBV11-2	TRBJ2-3	TGTGCCAGCAGCTTAGATCCCAGCGCTAGCACAGATACGCAGTATTTT	CASSLDPSASTDTQYF
NA	NA	TRBV24-1	TRBJ2-7	TGTGCCTCCAGGGTTGTGAGCTCCTACGAGCAGTACTTC	CASRVVSSYEQYF
NA	medium-sized	TRBV18	TRBJ2-5	TGTGCCAGCTCACCACTGGACATTCAAGAGACCCAGTACTTC	CASSPLDIQETQYF
TRBD2	NA	TRBV5-8	TRBJ2-1	TGTGCCAGCAGGGGACTAGCGGTTCGCTACAATGAGCAGTTCTTC	CASRGLAVRYNEQFF
NA	NA	TRBV30	TRBJ1-6	TGTGCCTGGAGAGTTCCAGGGCCAAATAATTCACCCCTCCACTTT	CAWRVPGPNNSPLHF
TRBD1	NA	TRBV6-5	TRBJ1-2	TGTGCCAGCAGTTATTGGGGACAGGGGAACTATGGCTACACCTTC	CASSYWGQGNYGYTF
TRBD1	NA	TRBV5-6	TRBJ1-1	TGTGCCAGCAGCTATGGGACAGGGTTCACTGAAGCTTTCTTT	CASSYGTGFTEAFF
NA	NA	TRBV7-9	TRBJ2-3	TGTGCCAGCAGCTCTACGGGGGGCAGGAATACGCAGTATTTT	CASSSTGGRNTQYF
NA	NA	TRBV28	TRBJ1-2	TGTGCCAGCAGCTCCTCTAACTATGGCTACACCTTC	CASSSSNYGYTF
NA	NA	TRBV11-3	TRBJ1-5	TGTGCCCCCGGGGGTAGCAATCAGCCCCAGCATTTT	CAPGGSNQPQHF
NA	once	TRBV20-1	TRBJ1-2	TGCAGTGCTAGTAGGCCAGGGTACGGCTACACCTTC	CSASRPGYGYTF
TRBD2	NA	TRBV10-1	TRBJ2-5	TGCGCCAGCAGTGAATCGGGACTAGCTGGTAAAGAGACCCAGTACTTC	CASSESGLAGKETQYF
NA	NA	TRBV2	TRBJ1-2	TGTGCCAGCAGTGAAGGACAGCTTAATAACTATGGCTACACCTTC	CASSEGQLNNYGYTF
NA	NA	TRBV10-2	TRBJ1-1	TGCGCCAGCAGTGAGGGTGCGGCGGGGAACACTGAAGCTTTCTTT	CASSEGAAGNTEAFF
TRBD1	NA	TRBV7-9	TRBJ1-3	TGTGCCAGCAGCTTGGGGACAGGGGGCGACACCATATATTTT	CASSLGTGGDTIYF
NA	NA	TRBV19	TRBJ2-3	TGTGCCAGTAGTATACTGTCTTCTAGCACAGATACGCAGTATTTT	CASSILSSSTDTQYF
TRBD1	NA	TRBV28	TRBJ1-5	TGTGCCAGCACCAATTTTGGGTCGGGACAGGGGAATCAGCCCCAGCATTTT	CASTNFGSGQGNQPQHF
NA	NA	TRBV7-2	TRBJ2-1	TGTGCCAGCAGCTTAGCTCAGGGATACTACAATGAGCAGTTCTTC	CASSLAQGYYNEQFF
TRBD2	once	TRBV2	TRBJ2-7	TGTGCCAGCAGATCAATCTCCGGGACTAGCTACGAGCAGTACTTC	CASRSISGTSYEQYF
NA	NA	TRBV5-1	TRBJ1-2	TGCGCCAGCAGCTTGGTGGCAGGGGCTAACTATGGCTACACCTTC	CASSLVAGANYGYTF
TRBD1	NA	TRBV2	TRBJ1-3	TGTGCCAGCAGTGGGGACAGGAAAGGAAACACCATATATTTT	CASSGDRKGNTIYF
TRBD1	NA	TRBV2	TRBJ1-2	TGTGCCAGCAGTGGACAGGGGACCTATGGCTACACCTTC	CASSGQGTYGYTF
NA	once	TRBV18	TRBJ2-3	TGTGCCAGCTCAACTTCGGCGGGACTTGGCACAGATACGCAGTATTTT	CASSTSAGLGTDTQYF
TRBD1	NA	TRBV28	TRBJ1-6	TGTGCCAGCGGACTACCAACAGGGGGAGATTCACCCCTCCACTTT	CASGLPTGGDSPLHF
NA	few	TRBV10-1	TRBJ1-1	TGCGCCAGCCAGGTGACATTAAACACTGAAGCTTTCTTT	CASQVTLNTEAFF
TRBD1	NA	TRBV6-5	TRBJ2-7	TGTGCCAGCAGGCTGGGGGGACAGGGGGGATACGAGCAGTACTTC	CASRLGGQGGYEQYF
TRBD1	NA	TRBV28	TRBJ1-2	TGTGCCAGCGGACAGGGGGCGCGGTATGGCTACACCTTC	CASGQGARYGYTF
NA	once	TRBV19	TRBJ1-5	TGTGCCAGTAGTATTTGGCTGGATCAGCCCCAGCATTTT	CASSIWLDQPQHF
NA	few	TRBV30	TRBJ2-4	TGTGCCTGGGGGACGGCTTCGGGGGTTCAGTACTTC	CAWGTASGVQYF
NA	NA	TRBV30	TRBJ2-7	TGTGCCAGCGGCTCGACCGGGGGCTACGAGCAGTACTTC	CASGSTGGYEQYF
NA	NA	TRBV11-2	TRBJ2-1	TGTGCCAGCAGCCAATTGAACCGGGATGAGCAGTTCTTC	CASSQLNRDEQFF
NA	once	TRBV30	TRBJ1-1	TGTGCCTGGAGGTACTCTAGCGGGGGCACTGAAGCTTTCTTT	CAWRYSSGGTEAFF
NA	NA	TRBV6-5	TRBJ2-7	TGTGCCAGCAGCCTATACGAGCAGTACTTC	CASSLYEQYF
NA	NA	TRBV7-6	TRBJ2-2	TGTGCCAGCAGCCGAAGCGGGCGGGCGAACACCGGGGAGCTGTTTTTT	CASSRSGRANTGELFF
TRBD2	NA	TRBV10-2	TRBJ2-1	TGCGCCAGCAGTGAGGCTAGCGGGGGGGCCTATGAGCAGTTCTTC	CASSEASGGAYEQFF
NA	NA	TRBV28	TRBJ1-4	TGTGGGACGGGAGCCTATGCAACTAATGAAAAACTGTTTTTT	CGTGAYATNEKLFF
NA	NA	TRBV5-1	TRBJ1-1	TGCGCCAGCAGCTCGGGGCAGGGGGAAGCTTTCTTT	CASSSGQGEAFF
TRBD1	NA	TRBV28	TRBJ2-7	TGTGCCAGCAGTTTTTGGGACAGCTACGAGCAGTACTTC	CASSFWDSYEQYF
TRBD1	NA	TRBV2	TRBJ1-1	TGTGCCAGCAGAGGACAGGGAAGGGACACTGAAGCTTTCTTT	CASRGQGRDTEAFF